This T cell receptor beta chain was obtained from a study of metastatic and nonmetastatic thyroid tumors (dated by TCRdb to about 2020). As for the study more broadly: For patients with malignant and with benign thyroid disease, the researchers compared repertoires between peripheral blood samples and tumor or nodule tissue samples.

On this clone itself: Its antigen specificity is not known. Per-nucleotide qualities are absent, and no much larger clonotype sits a single base away.

No patient had received any treatment before thyroid surgery. Using T-cell receptor beta sequencing, the study looked back at clinical samples from patients collected from the early 2010s to the late 2010s. What the study reported, not specific to this receptor: In both blood and tumor samples, TCR beta diversity was reported to be significantly higher in malignant tumors than in benign nodules.

The library was generated by PCR. Sequencing was performed on an Illumina HiSeq 4000. High-throughput sequencing was used to profile the TCR beta-chain CDR3 region of each patient. The source study handled its data this way. A classifier to discriminate distant-metastatic papillary thyroid cancer patients was built from CDR3 differences across clinicopathological groups. Repertoire diversity was assessed with the Shannon index, and tumor-blood repertoire similarity with the Morisita-Horn index. Using fastp at Q25 and MiXCR, TCRdb reprocessed the public reads and kept productive beta chains. TCRdb's processing, not the study's, gives the V and J calls here. Here the sample has approximately 16,000 clones; 30% to 35% occur a single time. 10% of the sample belongs to the ten largest clones. The sample was blood. The clonotype comes from a female donor with papillary thyroid cancer or a benign thyroid nodule (not recorded which). Some clones in this sample may be carry-over from other donors' samples.

The DNA sequence is TGCAGTGCTAGAAAGCGTGGGGGCATAACAGATACGCAGTATTTT. Its protein reads: CSARKRGGITDTQYF. Recombination joined TRBV20-1 with TRBJ2-3, and possibly TRBD1, on 6 matching bases. Based on the germline V gene (reference sequence), the CDR1 and CDR2 sequences are DFQATT and SNEGSKA. The junction carries 15 bases between V and J, which are trimmed by 2 bases and 3 bases respectively. The CDR3 has 15 amino acids, counting the end cysteine and phenylalanine. Here the CDR3 DNA is all that survives: 45 bases in frame from base 1.